This T cell receptor beta chain was recovered during a study of T cells in Graves' hyperthyroidism and ophthalmopathy. Points from the study as a whole: With a median lead of 6.5 months before onset, the model predicted ophthalmopathy.

As for this clonotype: Its antigen remains unidentified.

Regions amplified from RNA transcripts were the TCR beta CDR3 regions. The HTBI primer set was used in a first-round RT-PCR of the TCR CDR3. TCRdb re-called the multiplex PCR reads through MiXCR, storing one row per CDR3 protein. Of about 770,000 distinct CDR3 sequences listed, about 17% are singletons. The sample taken for sequencing was blood. The receptor was isolated from a woman aged 50 to 60 with Graves' hyperthyroidism that later progressed to Graves' ophthalmopathy.

The CDR3 spells CASKTGTGKETQYF. The CDR3 DNA reads TGTGCCAGTAAAACCGGGACAGGGAAAGAGACCCAGTACTTC. This chain links TRBV2 with TRBJ2-5; 9 nucleotides match TRBD1. The germline gives CDR1 SNHLY, CDR2 FYNNEI. CDR3 length equals 14 residues. V lost 9 bases to trimming and J lost 3 bases; unmatched junction nucleotides: 8.